This T cell receptor (beta chain) was sequenced for a study of T cells in localized non-small cell lung cancer. Findings and caveats of the study: Tumor trailed uninvolved adjacent lung in T cell clonality, which peaked there. One tumor region alone was sequenced, and heterogeneity therefore remains possible.

To note about this clone: What it binds is not known.

Assay: immunoSEQ multiplex PCR; the TCRdb copy retains only in-frame clones and omits some. The sample has 20,000 to 25,000 clones, about 90% seen once. The V gene's germline CDR1 is KGHSH and CDR2 LQKENI. The ends were cut back, 2 bases at V and 5 bases at J, with 0 bases in the middle. The CDR3 consists of 11 residues. The rearrangement joins TRBV18 to TRBJ1-4; D gene uncertain. This sample comprised peripheral blood, obtained before any cancer treatment. The source is a woman between 35 and 70 years old with stage I lung adenocarcinoma. CDR3 sequence (DNA): TGTGCCAGCTCACCAAATGAAAAACTGTTTTTT. It translates to CASSPNEKLFF.